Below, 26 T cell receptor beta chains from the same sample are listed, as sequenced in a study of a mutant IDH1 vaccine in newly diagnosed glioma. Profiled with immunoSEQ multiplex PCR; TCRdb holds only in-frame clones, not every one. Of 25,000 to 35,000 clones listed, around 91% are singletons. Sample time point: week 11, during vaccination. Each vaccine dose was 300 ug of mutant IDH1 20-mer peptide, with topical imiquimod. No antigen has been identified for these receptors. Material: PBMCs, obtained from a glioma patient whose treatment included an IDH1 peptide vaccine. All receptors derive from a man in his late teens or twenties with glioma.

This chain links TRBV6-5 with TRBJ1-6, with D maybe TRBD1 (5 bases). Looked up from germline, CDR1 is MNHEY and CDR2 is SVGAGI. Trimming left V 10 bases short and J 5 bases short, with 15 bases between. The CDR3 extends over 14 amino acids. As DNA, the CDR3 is TGTGCCACCCGGTTCCGGGGGAATAATTCACCCCTCCACTTT. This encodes CATRFRGNNSPLHF.

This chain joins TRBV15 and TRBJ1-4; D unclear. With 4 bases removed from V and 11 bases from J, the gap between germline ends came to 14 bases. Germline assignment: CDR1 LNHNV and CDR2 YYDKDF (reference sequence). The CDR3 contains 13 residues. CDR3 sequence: CATSKTQEAKLFF. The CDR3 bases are TGTGCCACCAGCAAAACCCAGGAGGCCAAACTGTTTTTT.

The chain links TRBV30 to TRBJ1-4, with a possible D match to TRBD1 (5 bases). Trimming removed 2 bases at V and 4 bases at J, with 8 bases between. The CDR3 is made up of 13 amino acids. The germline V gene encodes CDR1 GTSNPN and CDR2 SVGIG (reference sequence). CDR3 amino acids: CAWSQGGNEKLFF. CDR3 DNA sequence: TGTGCCTGGAGTCAGGGAGGTAATGAAAAACTGTTTTTT.

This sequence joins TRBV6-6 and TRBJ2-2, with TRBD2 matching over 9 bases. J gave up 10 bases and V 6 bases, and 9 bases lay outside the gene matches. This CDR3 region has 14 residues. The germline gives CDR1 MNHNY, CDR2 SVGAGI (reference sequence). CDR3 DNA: TGTGCCAGCAGGGTTAGCGGGAGCAGCGAGGAGCTGTTTTTT. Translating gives CASRVSGSSEELFF.

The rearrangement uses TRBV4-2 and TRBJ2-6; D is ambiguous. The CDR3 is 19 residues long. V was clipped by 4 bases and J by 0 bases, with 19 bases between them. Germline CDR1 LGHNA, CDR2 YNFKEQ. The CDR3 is CASSLDKDRLPSGANVLTF. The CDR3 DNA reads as TGTGCCAGCAGCCTCGACAAGGACCGGCTCCCCTCTGGGGCCAACGTCCTGACTTTC.

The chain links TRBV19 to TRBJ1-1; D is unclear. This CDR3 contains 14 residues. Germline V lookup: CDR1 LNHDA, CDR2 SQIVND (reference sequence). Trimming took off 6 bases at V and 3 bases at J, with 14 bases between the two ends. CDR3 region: CASRKNTWDTEAFF. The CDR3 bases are TGTGCCAGTAGGAAAAATACCTGGGACACTGAAGCTTTCTTT.

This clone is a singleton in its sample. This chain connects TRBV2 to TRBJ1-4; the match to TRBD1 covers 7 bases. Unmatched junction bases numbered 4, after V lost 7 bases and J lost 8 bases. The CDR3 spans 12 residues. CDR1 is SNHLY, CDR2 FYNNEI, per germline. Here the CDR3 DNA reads TGTGCCAGCAAGGGGGCATCGGAAAAACTGTTTTTT. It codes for CASKGASEKLFF.

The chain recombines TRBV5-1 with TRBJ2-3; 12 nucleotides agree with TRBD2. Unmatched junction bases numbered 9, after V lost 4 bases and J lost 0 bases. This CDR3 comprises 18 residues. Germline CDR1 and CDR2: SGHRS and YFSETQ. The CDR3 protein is CASSGTSGRYLSTDTQYF. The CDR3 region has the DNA TGCGCCAGCAGCGGAACTAGCGGGAGGTACCTAAGCACAGATACGCAGTATTTT.

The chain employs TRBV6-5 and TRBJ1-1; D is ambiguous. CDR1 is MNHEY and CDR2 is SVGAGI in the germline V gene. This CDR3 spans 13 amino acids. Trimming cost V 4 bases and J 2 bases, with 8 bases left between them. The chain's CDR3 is CASSSRLNTEAFF. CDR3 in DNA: TGTGCCAGCAGTTCCCGGTTAAACACTGAAGCTTTCTTT.

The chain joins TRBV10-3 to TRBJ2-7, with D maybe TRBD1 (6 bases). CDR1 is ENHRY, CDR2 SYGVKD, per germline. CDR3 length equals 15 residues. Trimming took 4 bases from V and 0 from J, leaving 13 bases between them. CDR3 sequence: CAISGGQGSSYEQYF. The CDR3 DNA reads TGTGCCATCAGTGGGGGGCAGGGGAGCTCCTACGAGCAGTACTTC.

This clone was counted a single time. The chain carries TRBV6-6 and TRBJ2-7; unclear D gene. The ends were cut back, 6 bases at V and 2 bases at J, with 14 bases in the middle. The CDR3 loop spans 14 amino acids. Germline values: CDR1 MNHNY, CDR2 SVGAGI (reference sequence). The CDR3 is CASRPDGATYEQYF. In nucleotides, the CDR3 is TGTGCCAGCAGGCCCGACGGTGCCACCTACGAGCAGTACTTC.

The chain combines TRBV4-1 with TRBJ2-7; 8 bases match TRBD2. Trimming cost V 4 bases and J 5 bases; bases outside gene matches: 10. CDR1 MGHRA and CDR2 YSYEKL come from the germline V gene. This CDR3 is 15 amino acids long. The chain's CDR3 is CASSPRAGGLHEQYF. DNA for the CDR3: TGCGCCAGCAGCCCCCGGGCGGGGGGCTTACACGAGCAGTACTTC.

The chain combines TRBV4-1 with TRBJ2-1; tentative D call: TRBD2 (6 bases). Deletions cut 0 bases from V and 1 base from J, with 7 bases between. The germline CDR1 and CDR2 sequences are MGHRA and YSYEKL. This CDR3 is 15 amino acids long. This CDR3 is CASSQEGGSYNEQFF. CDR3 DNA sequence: TGCGCCAGCAGCCAAGAGGGAGGTTCCTACAATGAGCAGTTCTTC.

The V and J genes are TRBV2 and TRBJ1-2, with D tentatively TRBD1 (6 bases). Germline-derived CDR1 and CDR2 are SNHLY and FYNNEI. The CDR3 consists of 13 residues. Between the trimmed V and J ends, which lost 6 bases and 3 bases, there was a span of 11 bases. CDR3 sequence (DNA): TGTGCCAGCAGACAGGACAGAGACTATGGCTACACCTTC. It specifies CASRQDRDYGYTF.

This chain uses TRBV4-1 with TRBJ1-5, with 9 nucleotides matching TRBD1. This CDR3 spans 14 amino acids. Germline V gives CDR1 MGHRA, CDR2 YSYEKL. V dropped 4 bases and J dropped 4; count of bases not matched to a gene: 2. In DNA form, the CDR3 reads TGCGCCAGCAGCCTAGGGACAGGGAATCAGCCCCAGCATTTT. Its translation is CASSLGTGNQPQHF.

CDR3 loop: CASSSRDTIPSYEQYF. The CDR3 DNA follows: TGTGCCAGCAGCTCGCGGGACACCATACCCTCCTACGAGCAGTACTTC. This chain joins TRBV7-9 and TRBJ2-7; either TRBD1 or TRBD2 may fit D (6 bases each). The length of the CDR3 is 16 residues. V lost 4 bases and J lost 0, with 16 bases in between. From germline, CDR1 is SEHNR and CDR2 FQNEAQ (reference sequence). Combining the CDR3 with reference TRBV7-9 and TRBJ2-7 gives the whole variable domain DTGVSQNPRHKITKRGQNVTFRCDPISEHNRLYWYRQTLGQGPEFLTYFQNEAQLEKSRLLSDRFSAERPKGSFSTLEIQRTEQGDSAMYLCASSSRDTIPSYEQYFGPGTRLTVT.

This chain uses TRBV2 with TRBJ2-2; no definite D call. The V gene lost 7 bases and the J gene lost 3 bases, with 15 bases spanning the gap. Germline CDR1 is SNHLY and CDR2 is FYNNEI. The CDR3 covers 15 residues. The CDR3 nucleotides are TGTGCCAGCAATGACCTCCCGGGCGACACCGGGGAGCTGTTTTTT. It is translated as CASNDLPGDTGELFF.

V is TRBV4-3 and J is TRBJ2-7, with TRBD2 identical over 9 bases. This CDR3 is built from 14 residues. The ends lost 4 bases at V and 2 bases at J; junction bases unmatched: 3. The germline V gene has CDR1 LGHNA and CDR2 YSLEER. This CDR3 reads CASSPGLATYEQYF. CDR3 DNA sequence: TGCGCCAGCAGCCCTGGACTAGCGACCTACGAGCAGTACTTC.

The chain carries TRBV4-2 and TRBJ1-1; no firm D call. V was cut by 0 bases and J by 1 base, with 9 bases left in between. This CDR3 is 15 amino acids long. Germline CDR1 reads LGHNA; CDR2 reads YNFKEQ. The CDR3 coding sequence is TGTGCCAGCAGCCAAGATTGGCCGGAGAACACTGAAGCTTTCTTT. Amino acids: CASSQDWPENTEAFF.

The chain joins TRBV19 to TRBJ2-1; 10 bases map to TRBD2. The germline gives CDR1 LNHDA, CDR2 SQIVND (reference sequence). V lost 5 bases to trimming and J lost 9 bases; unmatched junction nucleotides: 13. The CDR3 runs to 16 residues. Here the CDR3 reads CASSSTGTSEVREQFF. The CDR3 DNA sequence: TGTGCCAGTAGTTCGACCGGGACTAGCGAGGTGCGTGAGCAGTTCTTC.

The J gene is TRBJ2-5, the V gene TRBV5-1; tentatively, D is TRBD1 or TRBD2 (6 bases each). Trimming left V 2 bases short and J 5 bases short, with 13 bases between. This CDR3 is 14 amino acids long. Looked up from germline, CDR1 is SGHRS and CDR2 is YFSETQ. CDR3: CASSLARGRETQYF. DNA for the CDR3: TGCGCCAGCAGCTTAGCGAGGGGGAGGGAGACCCAGTACTTC.

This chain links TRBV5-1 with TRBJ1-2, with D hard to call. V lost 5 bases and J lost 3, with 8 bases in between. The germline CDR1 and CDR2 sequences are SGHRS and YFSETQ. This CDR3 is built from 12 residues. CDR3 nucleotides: TGCGCCAGCAGAGAAACAGACTATGGCTACACCTTC. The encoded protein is CASRETDYGYTF.

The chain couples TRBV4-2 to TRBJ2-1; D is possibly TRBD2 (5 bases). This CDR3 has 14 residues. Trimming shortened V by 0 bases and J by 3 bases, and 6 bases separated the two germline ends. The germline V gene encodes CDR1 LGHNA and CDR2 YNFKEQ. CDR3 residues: CASSQDRDYNEQFF. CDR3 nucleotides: TGTGCCAGCAGCCAAGACCGGGACTACAATGAGCAGTTCTTC.

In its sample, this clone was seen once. The CDR3 DNA is TGTGCCAGCAGTGACCGTAGCGGGAGACGCACAGATACGCAGTATTTT. Residues: CASSDRSGRRTDTQYF. The chain joins TRBV2 to TRBJ2-3; 9 nucleotides line up with TRBD2. CDR3 length equals 16 residues. V gave up 3 bases and J gave up 1 base; unmatched junction bases: 5. Germline CDR1 SNHLY, CDR2 FYNNEI. Together with reference TRBV2 and TRBJ2-3, the CDR3 gives the full variable domain: EPEVTQTPSHQVTQMGQEVILRCVPISNHLYFYWYRQILGQKVEFLVSFYNNEISEKSEIFDDQFSVERPDGSNFTLKIRSTKLEDSAMYFCASSDRSGRRTDTQYFGPGTRLTVL.

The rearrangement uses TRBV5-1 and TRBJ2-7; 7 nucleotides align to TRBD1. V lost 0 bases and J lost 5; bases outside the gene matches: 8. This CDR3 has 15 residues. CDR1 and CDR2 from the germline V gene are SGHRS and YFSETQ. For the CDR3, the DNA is TGCGCCAGCAGCTTGGCAGGGGGAAGTGTCAACGAGCAGTACTTC. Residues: CASSLAGGSVNEQYF.

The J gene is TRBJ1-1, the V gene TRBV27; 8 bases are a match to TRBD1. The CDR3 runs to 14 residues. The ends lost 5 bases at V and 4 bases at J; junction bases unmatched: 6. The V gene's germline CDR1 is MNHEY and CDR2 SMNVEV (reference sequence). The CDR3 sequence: CASSALTGVTEAFF. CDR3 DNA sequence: TGTGCCAGCAGTGCCCTGACAGGGGTCACTGAAGCTTTCTTT.